Listed here are 5 T cell receptor beta chains from one sample, sequenced in a study of human T cells and chemical hapten exposure. Via MiXCR, TCRdb re-called the RACE reads, giving one row per CDR3 protein. Of more than 30,000 distinct CDR3 sequences listed, 6% to 7% are singletons. The time point: patch test 1, 2 weeks after DPC sensitization. Indicated treatment: therapeutic diphenylcyclopropenone sensitization with weekly scalp DPC. Total RNA extraction was carried out from unfractionated whole blood. The sequencing here drew on whole blood, taken in connection with sensitization to the hapten diphenylcyclopropenone (DPC). The receptors were gathered from a woman under 40 with alopecia areata. Some clones in this sample may be carry-over from other donors' samples.

This clonotype was seen at least ten times. The CDR3 DNA reads as TGTGCCTGGAGTGTAGAGACAGGGGGAAAAGCTTTCTTT. Its translation: CAWSVETGGKAFF. The chain is built from TRBV30 and TRBJ1-1; TRBD1 matches 9 bases. Germline V gene sequence: CDR1 GTSNPN, CDR2 SVGIG (reference sequence). The J segment lost 9 bases and the V segment lost 0 bases, leaving 5 bases of the junction unmatched. The CDR3 loop spans 13 amino acids.

This clonotype was seen ten or more times. The V gene is TRBV6-2 or TRBV6-3, the J gene TRBJ1-5, with D perhaps TRBD1 (6 bases). V gave up 2 bases and J gave up 0 bases, with 8 bases separating them. CDR1 and CDR2 from the germline V gene are MNHEY and SVGEGT. CDR3 size: 15 residues. In nucleotides, the CDR3 is TGTGCCAGCAGTTACGGGACACATAGCAATCAGCCCCAGCATTTT. Its protein is CASSYGTHSNQPQHF.

The genes are TRBV9 and TRBJ2-7; possible D gene TRBD1, 5 bases. This CDR3 has 14 amino acids. Germline V gene data show CDR1 as SGDLS and CDR2 as YYNGEE. V was trimmed by 0 bases and J by 2 bases, leaving 9 bases between them. The CDR3: CASSVAGMAYEQYF. CDR3 DNA: TGTGCCAGCAGCGTAGCAGGGATGGCCTACGAGCAGTACTTC.

There are many counts of this clonotype. The chain links TRBV5-1 to TRBJ1-2; TRBD1 is a possible D gene (6 bases). V lost 3 bases to trimming and J lost 6 bases, with 12 bases between them. Germline CDR1 reads SGHRS; CDR2 reads YFSETQ. The CDR3 is made up of 13 amino acids. The CDR3 loop is CASSSKGENGYTF. CDR3 DNA: TGCGCCAGCAGCTCAAAGGGGGAAAATGGCTACACCTTC.

This clonotype came up a few times. The chain couples TRBV2 to TRBJ2-7; 7 bases agree with TRBD1. Losses at the gene ends were 3 bases for V and 3 bases for J; bases not matched to a gene: 5. This CDR3 comprises 14 residues. Looked up from germline, CDR1 is SNHLY and CDR2 is FYNNEI. The CDR3 here is CASSDQGVGYEQYF. The CDR3 DNA follows: TGTGCCAGCAGTGATCAGGGGGTAGGCTACGAGCAGTACTTC.